This paragraph covers one T cell receptor beta chain sequence. Original analysis: Amplification of reference gene primers was used by the study to estimate nucleated cell counts. Method: immunoSEQ multiplex PCR; TCRdb's copy keeps in-frame clones and lacks some. D and trimming were read from the DNA, whereas the V and J calls and clone size are those reported in that table. The sample lists about 270,000 clones; more than 75% were seen once. The source of the sample is a study of blood T cell repertoires in COVID-19. Across the study: PBMCs, B-cell-depleted T cells, or T cells were the source of the cDNA or gDNA that made up the material.

The germline CDR1 and CDR2 sequences are SGHDN and FVKESK. This CDR3 region has 16 residues. Trimming left V 4 bases short and J 0 bases short, with 13 bases between. This sequence originates from a man aged 35 to 55 with active or convalescent COVID-19. The sequenced material came from peripheral blood. The chain has TRBV14 and TRBJ2-1; a weak D match, TRBD2 (5 bases). The CDR3 bases are TGTGCCAGCAGCCTCCGGACGGGGAGCTCCTACAATGAGCAGTTCTTC. It is translated as CASSLRTGSSYNEQFF.